Listed below are T cell receptor beta chains from one sample, sequenced in a study of graft-versus-host responses after intestinal transplantation. The antigens these receptors bind are not known. Repertoires were generated with immunoSEQ multiplex PCR, while TCRdb's copy carries only in-frame clones and drops some. The sample yields about 96,000 clones, 90% to 95% seen once. This sample comprised unstimulated CD4+ T cells sorted from spleen or lymph node cells, obtained before intestinal transplant. Receptor source: a human donor who received an intestinal transplant. Both conserved end residues are part of each CDR3. The D gene is left open where the match is weak. Part of the rows lack a size; the others show once, few, many or a class for expanded clones.

d_call,clone_size,v_call,j_call,cdr3_aa,cdr3_nt
NA,once,TRBV19,TRBJ1-1,CASSITGNTEAFF,TGTGCCAGTAGTATCACGGGTAACACTGAAGCTTTCTTT
TRBD1,NA,TRBV19,TRBJ1-1,CASLRGRGFDEAFF,TGTGCCAGCCTCCGGGGCAGGGGGTTTGATGAAGCTTTCTTT
NA,NA,TRBV7-2,TRBJ2-4,CASSLDVGSPKNIQYF,TGTGCCAGCAGCTTAGACGTCGGGTCACCCAAAAACATTCAGTACTTC
TRBD1,NA,TRBV6-1,TRBJ1-1,CASSRHGTGVTEAFF,TGTGCCAGCAGCAGACACGGGACAGGGGTCACTGAAGCTTTCTTT
TRBD1,few,TRBV27,TRBJ1-3,CASSDRGLHGNTIYF,TGTGCCAGCAGTGACAGGGGGTTACATGGAAACACCATATATTTT
NA,NA,TRBV18,TRBJ1-1,CASSPGMADWDTEAFF,TGTGCCAGCTCACCAGGTATGGCCGACTGGGACACTGAAGCTTTCTTT
NA,NA,TRBV27,TRBJ1-5,CASSPTSGKRSNQPQHF,TGTGCCAGCAGTCCTACCTCCGGGAAGAGAAGCAATCAGCCCCAGCATTTT
NA,NA,TRBV7-2,TRBJ2-4,CASSAQASPKNIQYF,TGTGCCAGCAGCGCACAGGCGTCGCCCAAAAACATTCAGTACTTC
TRBD1,NA,TRBV11-3,TRBJ2-7,CASSLDRDRYEQYF,TGTGCCAGCAGCTTAGATCGGGACAGGTACGAGCAGTACTTC
TRBD1,NA,TRBV5-1,TRBJ1-6,CASSLETGGPYNSPLHF,TGCGCCAGCAGCTTGGAGACAGGGGGCCCCTATAATTCACCCCTCCACTTT
TRBD1,NA,TRBV5-6,TRBJ1-3,CASSLGQGASGNTIYF,TGTGCCAGCAGCTTGGGACAGGGGGCCTCTGGAAACACCATATATTTT
TRBD2,NA,TRBV7-9,TRBJ2-1,CASSLEPGRKQFF,TGTGCCAGCAGCTTAGAACCCGGGAGGAAGCAGTTCTTC
TRBD2,NA,TRBV9,TRBJ2-3,CASSVDIAGGHTDTQYF,TGTGCCAGCAGCGTAGACATAGCGGGGGGCCACACAGATACGCAGTATTTT
TRBD1,once,TRBV29-1,TRBJ2-7,CSARTGGTYEQYF,TGCAGCGCCCGGACAGGGGGAACCTACGAGCAGTACTTC
NA,NA,TRBV4-2,TRBJ2-7,CASSQAPGLSSYEQYF,TGTGCCAGCAGCCAAGCGCCGGGGTTGAGCTCCTACGAGCAGTACTTC
TRBD1,NA,TRBV5-1,TRBJ2-7,CASTKGQGGAYEQYF,TGCGCCAGCACCAAAGGACAGGGAGGCGCCTACGAGCAGTACTTC
TRBD1,NA,TRBV5-5,TRBJ1-1,CASSLDRGRETEAFF,TGTGCCAGCAGCCTCGACAGGGGGCGAGAGACTGAAGCTTTCTTT
TRBD1,few,TRBV27,TRBJ1-3,CASSFQTGAGNTIYF,TGTGCCAGCAGTTTTCAGACAGGGGCCGGAAACACCATATATTTT
TRBD2,NA,TRBV5-8,TRBJ2-1,CASSLGGMTSGPYNEQFF,TGTGCCAGCAGCCTAGGGGGAATGACTAGCGGCCCCTACAATGAGCAGTTCTTC
TRBD1,NA,TRBV2,TRBJ2-3,CASSAGTAQDTQYF,TGTGCCAGCAGCGCCGGGACAGCACAAGATACGCAGTATTTT
TRBD1,NA,TRBV19,TRBJ1-2,CASSWTGDGYTF,TGTGCCAGTAGTTGGACAGGGGATGGCTACACCTTC
TRBD2,NA,TRBV5-1,TRBJ2-5,CASSLVGLAGGTSFQETQYF,TGCGCCAGCAGCTTGGTTGGACTAGCGGGGGGAACATCCTTCCAAGAGACCCAGTACTTC
TRBD2,NA,TRBV7-6,TRBJ2-1,CASSRTSGGNEQFF,TGTGCCAGCAGCAGGACTAGCGGGGGAAATGAGCAGTTCTTC
TRBD2,NA,TRBV5-1,TRBJ2-7,CASSRTSETSYEQYF,TGCGCCAGCAGTCGAACTAGCGAGACCTCCTACGAGCAGTACTTC
NA,NA,TRBV30,TRBJ2-7,CALGASLSYEQYF,TGTGCCTTAGGGGCCTCGCTCTCCTACGAGCAGTACTTC
TRBD1,NA,TRBV18,TRBJ1-5,CASSQQGVVQPQHF,TGTGCCAGCTCCCAACAGGGGGTGGTTCAGCCCCAGCATTTT
TRBD1,NA,TRBV6-6,TRBJ2-7,CASSTRTGKYF,TGTGCCAGCAGTACGCGGACAGGGAAGTACTTC